This T cell receptor (beta chain) originates from a study of shared clonotypes between healthy human individuals. Remarks on this clone: The antigen is unknown.

Findings and limits, study-wide: Apart from blood, nothing was sampled; tissue repertoires likely differ.

TCRdb keeps only in-frame clones here, not all; method: immunoSEQ multiplex PCR. Among about 360,000 clones listed, 73% were seen once. Sequencing was carried out using memory CD4+ T cells sorted from blood. Subset indicated: CD45RA-negative fraction. The receptor was isolated from a man aged 25-45 years in good health.

The CDR3 is CASSGTSGRAGNEQFF. DNA of the CDR3: TGTGCCAGCAGTGGGACTAGCGGGAGGGCGGGTAATGAGCAGTTCTTC. The rearrangement uses TRBV2 and TRBJ2-1; 15 nucleotides agree with TRBD2. Unmatched junction bases numbered 5, after V lost 4 bases and J lost 7 bases. Looked up from germline, CDR1 is SNHLY and CDR2 is FYNNEI. This CDR3 is built from 16 residues.